These 26 T cell receptor beta chains share one sample of origin, sequenced in a study of identical twins. MiXCR was run by TCRdb on the 5' RACE reads, yielding one entry per CDR3 protein. The sample shows hundreds of thousands of distinct CDR3 sequences, over 12% of them seen only once. Sequencing was performed on memory (CD45RO+) T cells sorted from blood. The receptors shown here come from a woman under 30 in good health.

This clonotype was seen repeatedly, ten times or more. J is TRBJ1-6 and V is TRBV3-1; D is uncertain. Trimming cost V 2 bases and J 8 bases, with 7 bases left between them. Germline CDR1 is LGHDT and CDR2 is YNNKEL (reference sequence). The CDR3 spans 13 residues. The CDR3 region is CASSQSGYSPLHF. In nucleotides, the CDR3 is TGTGCCAGCAGCCAAAGCGGGTATTCACCCCTCCACTTT.

The chain combines TRBV10-3 with TRBJ1-2, with D perhaps matching TRBD1 (6 bases). The length of the CDR3 is 15 residues. Germline V gene data show CDR1 as ENHRY and CDR2 as SYGVKD. Trimming removed 0 bases at V and 8 bases at J, with 16 bases between. The CDR3 DNA is TGTGCCATCAGTGAGTCGGACCAGACCACAGGGGGCTACACCTTC. Residues: CAISESDQTTGGYTF.

This clonotype occurred a few times. The CDR3 protein is CASSETGNRELFF. The CDR3 bases are TGCGCCAGCAGTGAAACAGGGAACCGGGAGCTGTTTTTT. J is TRBJ2-2 and V is TRBV10-1; a weak D match, TRBD1 (6 bases). The CDR3 has 13 amino acids. The germline V and J ends were trimmed by 3 bases and 9 bases, with 11 bases remaining between them. Looked up from germline, CDR1 is WNHNN and CDR2 is SYGVQD (reference sequence).

This clonotype has a handful of counts. This sequence joins TRBV3-1 and TRBJ2-1; no clear D gene. Trimming pared 4 bases from V and 1 base from J, leaving 14 bases between. The CDR3 has 16 amino acids. Germline assignment: CDR1 LGHDT and CDR2 YNNKEL (reference sequence). DNA of the CDR3: TGTGCCAGCAGCCCTCGCCCGTTCAAGTCCTACAATGAGCAGTTCTTC. Translation: CASSPRPFKSYNEQFF.

The chain recombines TRBV5-1 with TRBJ2-2; 10 nucleotides match TRBD1. The CDR3 sequence is 15 residues long. With V trimmed by 7 bases and J by 0 bases, 3 bases remained unmatched. Germline loops: CDR1 SGHRS, CDR2 YFSETQ. The CDR3 spells CASAGTGANTGELFF. CDR3 DNA sequence: TGCGCCAGCGCAGGGACAGGGGCGAACACCGGGGAGCTGTTTTTT.

In this sample, this clonotype turned up a few times. The rearrangement links TRBV6-1 to TRBJ1-2; 8 bases fit TRBD1. V was clipped by 6 bases and J by 8 bases; unmatched bases: 8. Germline-derived CDR1 and CDR2 are MNHNS and SASEGT. The CDR3 totals 13 residues. The CDR3 region has the DNA TGTGCCAGCAGGACCGGGACAGGCGGAGGCTACACCTTC. Translated, it gives CASRTGTGGGYTF.

This chain joins TRBV10-3 and TRBJ2-3; D may be TRBD1 (5 bases). Trimming cost V 3 bases and J 1 base, with 8 bases left between them. Germline V gene data show CDR1 as ENHRY and CDR2 as SYGVKD. The CDR3 is 14 amino acids. In DNA, the CDR3 is TGTGCCATCAGTGACAGGGTGGGCACAGATACGCAGTATTTT. Its translation: CAISDRVGTDTQYF.

V is TRBV7-6 and J is TRBJ2-1; D is ambiguous. V lost 4 bases and J lost 5, with 9 bases in between. The CDR3 is made up of 13 amino acids. Germline V gene lookup returns CDR1 SGHVS and CDR2 FNYEAQ. In nucleotides, the CDR3 is TGTGCCAGCAGCTACAGCTATAACAATGAGCAGTTCTTC. Translated: CASSYSYNNEQFF.

The chain couples TRBV12-3 or TRBV12-4 to TRBJ1-6; the D gene is possibly TRBD1 (5 bases). V was shortened by 6 bases and J by 14 bases, with 11 bases between the two germline ends. The CDR3 has 11 residues. For the CDR3, the DNA is TGTGCCAGCAGGGGGACGTTCGCCCTCCACTTT. It yields the protein CASRGTFALHF.

This clonotype has at least ten counts. This chain connects TRBV4-3 to TRBJ2-7, with D unresolved. V was trimmed by 0 bases and J by 2 bases, leaving 8 bases between them. CDR1 LGHNA and CDR2 YSLEER come from the germline V gene. This CDR3 has 14 residues. CDR3 in amino acids: CASSQEAHTYEQYF. As DNA, the CDR3 is TGCGCCAGCAGCCAAGAAGCACACACCTACGAGCAGTACTTC.

J is TRBJ2-1 and V is TRBV6-1; 9 bases match TRBD2. Looked up from germline, CDR1 is MNHNS and CDR2 is SASEGT. After removal of 5 bases from V and 6 bases from J, the junction contained 5 bases not matched to a gene. The CDR3 covers 14 residues. CDR3: CASSRSGRRNEQFF. The CDR3 DNA reads TGTGCCAGCAGTCGTAGCGGGAGACGCAATGAGCAGTTCTTC.

This clonotype was seen only a few times. V gene TRBV9 combines with J gene TRBJ1-2; D gene uncertain. The CDR3 contains 14 residues. The germline V and J ends were trimmed by 0 bases and 4 bases, with 10 bases remaining between them. Germline CDR1 reads SGDLS; CDR2 reads YYNGEE. CDR3 nucleotides: TGTGCCAGCAGCGTAGTAACCAGTGCCTATGGCTACACCTTC. Amino acids: CASSVVTSAYGYTF.

The CDR3 loop reads CSARDQTGGSYNEQFF. CDR3 coding DNA: TGCAGTGCTAGAGATCAAACAGGGGGCTCCTACAATGAGCAGTTCTTC. The chain has TRBV20-1 and TRBJ2-1, with 8 bases matching TRBD1. J gave up 0 bases and V 0 bases, and 4 bases lay outside the gene matches. CDR1 and CDR2 from the germline V gene are DFQATT and SNEGSKA (reference sequence). This CDR3 comprises 16 residues.

This clonotype was counted only a few times. The chain recombines TRBV28 with TRBJ2-7; no reliable D call. Germline assignment: CDR1 MDHEN and CDR2 SYDVKM. This CDR3 is 15 amino acids long. The ends were cut back, 7 bases at V and 6 bases at J, with 22 bases in the middle. The chain's CDR3 is CASNDTPVPRAEQYF. The CDR3 region has the DNA TGTGCCAGCAATGATACCCCGGTCCCAAGGGCCGAGCAGTACTTC.

The chain is built from TRBV10-3 and TRBJ2-1, with 8 bases that match TRBD2. CDR3 size: 14 residues. V was clipped by 8 bases and J by 4 bases; unmatched bases: 7. Germline loops: CDR1 ENHRY, CDR2 SYGVKD. CDR3 loop: CAIRGGTGYNEQFF. DNA of the CDR3: TGTGCCATCCGGGGGGGAACAGGTTACAATGAGCAGTTCTTC.

The gene calls are TRBV6-5 and TRBJ2-5, with 10 bases aligning to TRBD1. With 5 bases clipped from V and 5 bases from J, the junction kept 8 bases outside the gene matches. This CDR3 has 15 residues. Germline V gene data show CDR1 as MNHEY and CDR2 as SVGAGI. CDR3 sequence: CASSTRQGAGETQYF. The CDR3 DNA reads TGTGCCAGCAGTACCCGACAGGGGGCGGGTGAGACCCAGTACTTC.

The genes are TRBV27 and TRBJ2-7, with D unclear. This CDR3 region has 11 residues. CDR1 and CDR2 (germline): MNHEY, SMNVEV (reference sequence). Trimming stripped 6 bases from V and 7 bases from J, with 10 bases between. CDR3 bases: TGTGCCAGCAGGGACCGGAAAGAGCAGTACTTC. This codes for CASRDRKEQYF.

The chain is built from TRBV20-1 and TRBJ2-5, with TRBD2 as a possible D gene (6 bases). This CDR3 has 16 residues. The V end lost 3 bases, the J end lost 2 bases, and 19 bases lay between the germline ends. CDR1 is DFQATT and CDR2 is SNEGSKA in the germline V gene (reference sequence). The CDR3 region is CSARPPTGTAQETQYF. Here the CDR3 DNA reads TGCAGTGCTAGGCCACCCACCGGGACTGCGCAAGAGACCCAGTACTTC.

A few counts support this clonotype. The chain couples TRBV15 to TRBJ2-1, with 7 bases fitting TRBD1. This CDR3 is 14 amino acids long. V lost 5 bases to trimming and J lost 6 bases; unmatched junction nucleotides: 7. Germline CDR1 LNHNV, CDR2 YYDKDF (reference sequence). The CDR3 reads CATSHRDSPNEQFF. CDR3 in DNA: TGTGCCACCAGCCACCGGGACAGCCCCAATGAGCAGTTCTTC.

This sequence joins TRBV5-1 and TRBJ2-5, with 10 bases that match TRBD2. After removal of 6 bases from V and 5 bases from J, the junction contained 7 bases not matched to a gene. The germline V gene has CDR1 SGHRS and CDR2 YFSETQ. The CDR3 has 14 residues. The CDR3 spells CASIASGRGETQYF. The DNA of the CDR3 is TGCGCCAGCATCGCTAGCGGGAGAGGGGAGACCCAGTACTTC.

This clonotype appeared a few times. The J gene is TRBJ2-1, the V gene TRBV20-1; the match to TRBD2 covers 8 bases. The CDR3 totals 15 residues. Germline CDR1 and CDR2: DFQATT and SNEGSKA (reference sequence). The V gene end was trimmed by 5 bases and the J gene end by 7 bases; junction bases not matched to a gene: 13. Here the CDR3 DNA reads TGCAGTGCTTGGCGGGGGGACTCACCAAGGAATGAGCAGTTCTTC. It yields the protein CSAWRGDSPRNEQFF.

This clonotype was recorded a few times. This chain links TRBV9 with TRBJ2-1; 10 bases fit TRBD2. The trim removed 5 bases at V and 4 bases at J, leaving 6 bases unmatched. This CDR3 is built from 15 residues. In germline, CDR1 is SGDLS, CDR2 YYNGEE. The CDR3 sequence is CASSRSGRPYNEQFF. CDR3 sequence (DNA): TGTGCCAGCAGTCGTAGCGGGAGGCCTTACAATGAGCAGTTCTTC. Using reference TRBV9 and TRBJ2-1 for the parts outside the CDR3, the full variable domain is DSGVTQTPKHLITATGQRVTLRCSPRSGDLSVYWYQQSLDQGLQFLIQYYNGEERAKGNILERFSAQQFPDLHSELNLSSLELGDSALYFCASSRSGRPYNEQFFGPGTRLTVL.

In this sample, this clonotype turned up a few times. The gene calls are TRBV10-3 and TRBJ2-3; 7 bases match TRBD1. The V and J ends lost 10 bases and 2 bases, in that order; junction bases with no gene match: 3. Germline V CDR1 and CDR2: ENHRY, SYGVKD. The CDR3 runs 12 residues. CDR3 region: CATGQITDTQYF. The CDR3 coding sequence is TGTGCCACGGGACAGATCACAGATACGCAGTATTTT.

This clonotype has only a few counts. The CDR3 DNA is TGTGCCAGCACCCTTTCTTACAATGAGCAGTTCTTC. Protein: CASTLSYNEQFF. V gene TRBV28 combines with J gene TRBJ2-1, with no clear D. In germline, CDR1 is MDHEN, CDR2 SYDVKM. Trimming left V 7 bases short and J 4 bases short, with 8 bases between. CDR3 length: 12 amino acids.

The chain has TRBV25-1 and TRBJ2-7; D possibly corresponds to TRBD1 (6 bases). The germline V gene has CDR1 MGHDK and CDR2 SYGVNS. There are 16 residues in the CDR3. The germline V and J ends were trimmed by 3 bases and 2 bases, with 17 bases remaining between them. The CDR3 region has the DNA TGTGCCAGCAGTGATCCCGGGACAACATCGCCCTACGAGCAGTACTTC. Encoded protein: CASSDPGTTSPYEQYF.

In this sample, this clonotype turned up many times. The chain combines TRBV6-1 with TRBJ1-4; tentatively, D is TRBD1 (5 bases). V lost 6 bases to trimming and J lost 4 bases, with 15 bases between them. The V gene's germline CDR1 is MNHNS and CDR2 SASEGT. The CDR3 has 15 residues. In nucleotides, the CDR3 is TGTGCCAGCAGGGACTTGGGACGGCATAATGAAAAACTGTTTTTT. Translating gives CASRDLGRHNEKLFF.